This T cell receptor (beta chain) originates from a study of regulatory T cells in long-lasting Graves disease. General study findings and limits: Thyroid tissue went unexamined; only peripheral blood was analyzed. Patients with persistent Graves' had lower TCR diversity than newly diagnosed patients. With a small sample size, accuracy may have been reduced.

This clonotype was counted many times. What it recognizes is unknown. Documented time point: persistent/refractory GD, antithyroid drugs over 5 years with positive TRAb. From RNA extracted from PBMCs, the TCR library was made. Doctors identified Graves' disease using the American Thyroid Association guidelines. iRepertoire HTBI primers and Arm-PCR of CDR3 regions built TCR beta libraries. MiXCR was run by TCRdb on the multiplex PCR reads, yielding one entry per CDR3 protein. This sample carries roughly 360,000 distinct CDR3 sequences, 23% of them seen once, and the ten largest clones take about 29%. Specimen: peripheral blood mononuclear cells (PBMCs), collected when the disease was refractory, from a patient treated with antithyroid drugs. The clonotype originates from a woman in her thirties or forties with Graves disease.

The CDR3 DNA reads TGTGCCAGCAGCTCCGGACGGTACGAGCAGTACTTC. This translates into CASSSGRYEQYF. J is TRBJ2-7 and V is TRBV7-9, with D hard to call. The CDR3 is 12 amino acids. CDR1 is SEHNR, CDR2 FQNEAQ, per germline (reference sequence). V was shortened by 4 bases and J by 4 bases, with 8 bases between the two germline ends.